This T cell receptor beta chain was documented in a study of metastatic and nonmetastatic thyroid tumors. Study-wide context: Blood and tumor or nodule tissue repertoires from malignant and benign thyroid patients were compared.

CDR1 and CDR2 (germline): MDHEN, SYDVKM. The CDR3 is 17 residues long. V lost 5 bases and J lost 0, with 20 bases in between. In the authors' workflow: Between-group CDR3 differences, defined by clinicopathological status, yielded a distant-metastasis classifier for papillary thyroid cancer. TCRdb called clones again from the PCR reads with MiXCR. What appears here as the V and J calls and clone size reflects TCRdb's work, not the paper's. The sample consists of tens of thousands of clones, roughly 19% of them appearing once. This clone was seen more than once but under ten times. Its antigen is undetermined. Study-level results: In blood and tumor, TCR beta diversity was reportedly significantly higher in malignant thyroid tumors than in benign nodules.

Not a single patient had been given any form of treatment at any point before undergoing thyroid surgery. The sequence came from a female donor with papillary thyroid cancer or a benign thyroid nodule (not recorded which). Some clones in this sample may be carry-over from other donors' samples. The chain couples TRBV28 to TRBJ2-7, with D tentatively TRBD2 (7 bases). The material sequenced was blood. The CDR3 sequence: CASSTTGRGFSSYEQYF. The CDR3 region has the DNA TGTGCCAGCAGTACCACAGGGAGGGGTTTTAGCTCCTACGAGCAGTACTTC.